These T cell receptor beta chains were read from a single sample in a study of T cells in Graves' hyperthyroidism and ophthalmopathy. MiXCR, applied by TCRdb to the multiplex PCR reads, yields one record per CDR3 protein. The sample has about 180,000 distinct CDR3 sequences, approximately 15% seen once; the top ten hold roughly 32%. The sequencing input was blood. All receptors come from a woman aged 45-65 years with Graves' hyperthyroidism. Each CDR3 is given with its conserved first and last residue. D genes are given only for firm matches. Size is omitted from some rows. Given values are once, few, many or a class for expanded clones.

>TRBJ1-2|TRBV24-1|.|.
CATSPSGGGSYGYTF
TGTGCCACCAGTCCCTCGGGTGGAGGAAGCTATGGCTACACCTTC
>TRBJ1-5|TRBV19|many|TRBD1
CASSIPTGFNQPQHF
TGTGCCAGTAGTATCCCGACAGGGTTCAATCAGCCCCAGCATTTT
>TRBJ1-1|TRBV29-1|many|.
CSVLLLRGAQGMNTEAFF
TGCAGCGTTCTCCTACTCCGCGGGGCGCAGGGTATGAACACTGAAGCTTTCTTT
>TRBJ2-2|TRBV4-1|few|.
CASSQKAGELFF
TGCGCCAGCAGCCAAAAGGCGGGGGAGCTGTTTTTT
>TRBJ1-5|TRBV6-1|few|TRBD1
CVSSLVTGGLPNNQPQHF
TGTGTCAGCAGTCTAGTGACAGGGGGCCTCCCAAACAATCAGCCCCAGCATTTT
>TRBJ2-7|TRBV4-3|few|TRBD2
CASSQVSVLAGGTYEQYF
TGCGCCAGCAGCCAAGTTAGTGTGCTAGCGGGGGGGACCTACGAGCAGTACTTC
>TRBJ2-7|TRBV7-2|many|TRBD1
CASSSHGTGIYGQYF
TGTGCCAGCAGCTCCCACGGGACAGGGATCTACGGGCAGTACTTC
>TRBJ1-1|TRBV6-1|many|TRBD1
CASRLDRAGNTEAFF
TGTGCCAGCAGGCTGGACAGGGCGGGGAACACTGAAGCTTTCTTT
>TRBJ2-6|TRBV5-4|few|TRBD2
CASTPGGPGANVLTF
TGTGCCAGCACCCCGGGGGGGCCCGGGGCCAACGTCCTGACTTTC
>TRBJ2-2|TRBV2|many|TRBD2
CASRKLAGPNTGELFF
TGTGCCAGCAGGAAACTAGCGGGCCCGAACACCGGGGAGCTGTTTTTT
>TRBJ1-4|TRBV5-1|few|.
CASSRGASNEKLFF
TGCGCCAGCAGCCGGGGTGCCTCTAATGAAAAACTGTTTTTT
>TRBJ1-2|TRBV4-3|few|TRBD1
CASSQDATGRHGYTF
TGCGCCAGCAGCCAAGACGCGACAGGGCGACACGGCTACACCTTC
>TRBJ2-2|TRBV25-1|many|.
CASSGTADTGELFF
TGTGCCAGCAGTGGGACAGCGGACACCGGGGAGCTGTTTTTT
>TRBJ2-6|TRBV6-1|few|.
CASSEARTAGANVLTF
TGTGCCAGCAGTGAAGCGCGGACAGCTGGGGCCAACGTCCTGACTTTC
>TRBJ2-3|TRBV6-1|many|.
CASSNRDTTDTQYF
TGTGCCAGCAGTAACCGGGACACCACAGATACGCAGTATTTT
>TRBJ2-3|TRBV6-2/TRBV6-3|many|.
CASSGVTDTQYF
TGTGCCAGCAGTGGGGTCACAGATACGCAGTATTTT
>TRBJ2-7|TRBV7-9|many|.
CASSLVYEQYF
TGTGCCAGCAGCTTAGTCTACGAGCAGTACTTC